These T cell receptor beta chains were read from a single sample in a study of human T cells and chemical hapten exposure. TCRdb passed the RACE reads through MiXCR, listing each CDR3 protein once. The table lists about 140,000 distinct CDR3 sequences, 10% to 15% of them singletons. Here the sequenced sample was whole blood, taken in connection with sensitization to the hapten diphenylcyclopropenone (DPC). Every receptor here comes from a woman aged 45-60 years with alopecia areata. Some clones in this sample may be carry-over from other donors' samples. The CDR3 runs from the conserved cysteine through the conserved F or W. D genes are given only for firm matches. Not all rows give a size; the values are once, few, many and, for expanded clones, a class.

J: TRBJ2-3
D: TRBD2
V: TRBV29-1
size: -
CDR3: CSVYGTSGRTDTQYF
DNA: TGCAGCGTGTACGGGACTAGCGGGAGGACAGATACGCAGTATTTT

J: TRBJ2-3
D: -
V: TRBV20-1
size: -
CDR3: CSASPGGASTDTQYF
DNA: TGCAGTGCCAGCCCCGGCGGGGCCAGCACAGATACGCAGTATTTT

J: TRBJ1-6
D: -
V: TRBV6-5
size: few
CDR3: CATKRREYNSPLHF
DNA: TGTGCCACCAAGAGGAGGGAATATAATTCACCCCTCCACTTT

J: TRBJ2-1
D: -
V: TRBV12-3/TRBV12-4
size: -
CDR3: CASTPTGPRGNEQFF
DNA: TGTGCCAGCACCCCGACCGGACCTAGGGGCAATGAGCAGTTCTTC

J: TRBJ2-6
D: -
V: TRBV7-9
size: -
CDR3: CASSLDPSSGADVLTF
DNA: TGTGCCAGCAGCTTAGACCCATCCTCTGGGGCCGACGTCCTGACTTTC

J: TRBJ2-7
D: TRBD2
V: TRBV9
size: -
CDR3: CASSALAVPYEQYF
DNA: TGTGCCAGCAGCGCGCTAGCGGTACCCTACGAGCAGTACTTC

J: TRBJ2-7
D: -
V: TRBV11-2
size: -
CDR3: CASSYLSRPSYEQYF
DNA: TGTGCCAGCAGCTACCTCTCGAGGCCCTCCTACGAGCAGTACTTC

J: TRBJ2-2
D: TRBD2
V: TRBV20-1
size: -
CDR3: CSARELAGGTTGELFF
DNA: TGCAGTGCTAGAGAACTAGCGGGAGGGACCACCGGGGAGCTGTTTTTT

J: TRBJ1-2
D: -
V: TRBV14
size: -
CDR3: CASSQDPGYGYTF
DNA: TGTGCCAGCAGCCAAGACCCAGGGTATGGCTACACCTTC

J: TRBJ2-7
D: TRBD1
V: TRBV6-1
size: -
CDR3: CASSQGQAIYEQYF
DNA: TGTGCCAGCAGTCAAGGACAGGCAATCTACGAGCAGTACTTC

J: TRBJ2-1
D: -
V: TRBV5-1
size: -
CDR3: CASTVLDSRAVEQFF
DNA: TGCGCCAGCACCGTGCTAGACTCTCGGGCGGTTGAGCAGTTCTTC

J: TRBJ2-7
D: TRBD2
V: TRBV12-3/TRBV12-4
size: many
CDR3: CASPHPPPDSPSSGRGRHEQYF
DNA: TGTGCCTCCCCGCACCCTCCCCCCGACAGCCCCTCTAGCGGGAGAGGCCGGCACGAGCAGTACTTC

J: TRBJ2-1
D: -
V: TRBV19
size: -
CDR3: CASKAGRDGYNEQFF
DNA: TGTGCCAGTAAAGCGGGCAGGGACGGGTACAATGAGCAGTTCTTC

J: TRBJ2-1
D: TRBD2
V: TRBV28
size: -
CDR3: CASSSKPTRLAGRLNEQFF
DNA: TGTGCCAGCAGTTCAAAACCCACAAGACTAGCGGGAAGACTCAATGAGCAGTTCTTC

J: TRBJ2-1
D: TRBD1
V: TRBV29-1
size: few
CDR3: CKVRTGGDEQFF
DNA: TGCAAGGTTAGAACAGGGGGCGATGAGCAGTTCTTC

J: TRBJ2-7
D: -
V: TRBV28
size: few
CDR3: CASSPAREQYF
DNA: TGTGCCAGCTCTCCAGCGCGGGAGCAGTACTTC

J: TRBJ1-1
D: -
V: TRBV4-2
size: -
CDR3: CASSQRYRASGTEAFF
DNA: TGTGCCAGCAGCCAGAGATACCGGGCCTCGGGGACTGAAGCTTTCTTT

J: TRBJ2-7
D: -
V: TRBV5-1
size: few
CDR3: CASSNGPYLDEQYF
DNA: TGCGCCAGCAGCAACGGACCCTATCTGGACGAGCAGTACTTC

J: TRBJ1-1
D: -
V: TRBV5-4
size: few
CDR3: CASSLWTANTEAFF
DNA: TGTGCCAGCAGCTTGTGGACCGCGAACACTGAAGCTTTCTTT

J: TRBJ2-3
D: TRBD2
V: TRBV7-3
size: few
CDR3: CASSLSGRRSDTQYF
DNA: TGTGCCAGCAGCTTAAGCGGGAGGAGGTCGGATACGCAGTATTTT

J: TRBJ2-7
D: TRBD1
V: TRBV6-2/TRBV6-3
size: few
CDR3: CASSYQGANYEQYF
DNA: TGTGCCAGCAGTTACCAGGGGGCGAACTACGAGCAGTACTTC

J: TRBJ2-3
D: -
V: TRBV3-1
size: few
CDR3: CASSQEPDTSTDTQYF
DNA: TGTGCCAGCAGCCAAGAACCGGACACCAGCACAGATACGCAGTATTTT

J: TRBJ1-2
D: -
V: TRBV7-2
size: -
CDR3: CASSLALTALNYGYTF
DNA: TGTGCCAGCAGCTTAGCTCTTACAGCTCTTAACTATGGCTACACCTTC

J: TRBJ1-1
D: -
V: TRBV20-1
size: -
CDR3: CSARDPRETEAFF
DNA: TGCAGTGCTAGAGATCCGAGGGAAACTGAAGCTTTCTTT

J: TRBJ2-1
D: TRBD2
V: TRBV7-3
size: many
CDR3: CASSPSSASGSNEQFF
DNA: TGTGCCAGCAGCCCGAGCTCAGCGAGCGGGAGTAATGAGCAGTTCTTC

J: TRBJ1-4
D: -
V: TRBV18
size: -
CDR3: CASSASLNEKLFF
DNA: TGTGCCAGCTCCGCATCTTTAAATGAAAAACTGTTTTTT

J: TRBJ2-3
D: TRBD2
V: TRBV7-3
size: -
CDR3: CASSATSSRTDTQYF
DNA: TGTGCCAGCAGCGCGACTAGCAGCCGCACAGATACGCAGTATTTT

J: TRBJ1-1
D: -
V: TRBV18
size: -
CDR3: CASSPAGLNTEAFF
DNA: TGTGCCAGCTCACCAGCCGGCCTGAACACTGAAGCTTTCTTT

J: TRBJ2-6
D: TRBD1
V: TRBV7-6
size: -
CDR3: CASRVRGQGISGANVLTF
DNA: TGTGCCAGCAGGGTTAGGGGACAGGGGATCTCTGGGGCCAACGTCCTGACTTTC

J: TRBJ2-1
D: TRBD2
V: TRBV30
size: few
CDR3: CAWSVTGGPQWNEQFF
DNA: TGTGCCTGGAGTGTGACGGGAGGGCCTCAATGGAATGAGCAGTTCTTC

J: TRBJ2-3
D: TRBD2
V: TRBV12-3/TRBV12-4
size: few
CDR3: CASRRLAGNRDTQYF
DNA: TGTGCCTCCCGAAGACTAGCGGGGAACCGGGATACGCAGTATTTT

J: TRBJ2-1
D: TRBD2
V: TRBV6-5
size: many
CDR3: CASSYSRPRDRGSIGTSGNEQFF
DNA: TGTGCCAGCAGTTACTCCCGCCCCCGGGACAGGGGATCGATCGGGACTAGCGGGAATGAGCAGTTCTTC

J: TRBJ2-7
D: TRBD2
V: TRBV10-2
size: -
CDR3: CASSELTSGSIGQYF
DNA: TGCGCCAGCAGTGAGTTGACTAGCGGGAGTATCGGGCAGTACTTC

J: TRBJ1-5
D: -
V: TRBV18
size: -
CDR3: CASSPDTSNQPQHF
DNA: TGTGCCAGCTCACCTGACACAAGCAATCAGCCCCAGCATTTT

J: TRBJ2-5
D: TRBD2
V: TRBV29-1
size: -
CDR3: CSVESRGGLAGEETQYF
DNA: TGCAGCGTTGAATCCCGGGGGGGACTAGCGGGAGAAGAGACCCAGTACTTC

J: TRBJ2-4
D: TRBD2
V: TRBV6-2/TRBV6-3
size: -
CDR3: CASSYFGGGAKNIQYF
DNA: TGTGCCAGCAGTTACTTCGGCGGGGGGGCCAAAAACATTCAGTACTTC

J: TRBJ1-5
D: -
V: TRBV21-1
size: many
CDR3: CASSKVPQTHQPQHF
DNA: TGTGCCAGCAGCAAAGTCCCACAGACTCATCAGCCCCAGCATTTT

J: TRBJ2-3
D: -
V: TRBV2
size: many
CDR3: CASNMRRDASDTQYF
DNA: TGTGCCAGCAATATGAGGAGGGACGCATCAGATACGCAGTATTTT

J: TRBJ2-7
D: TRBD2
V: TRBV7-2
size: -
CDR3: CASSSVAGRASEQYF
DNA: TGTGCCAGCAGTTCAGTAGCGGGGCGGGCCTCCGAGCAGTACTTC

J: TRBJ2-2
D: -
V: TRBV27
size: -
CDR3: CASSLSRGAGELFF
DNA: TGTGCCAGCAGTTTAAGCAGAGGGGCCGGGGAGCTGTTTTTT

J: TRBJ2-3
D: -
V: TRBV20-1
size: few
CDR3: CSAQTGNTQYF
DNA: TGCAGTGCGCAAACAGGGAATACGCAGTATTTT

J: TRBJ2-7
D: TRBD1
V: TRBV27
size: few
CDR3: CASSTPTGGIYEQYF
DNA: TGTGCCAGCAGTACGCCTACAGGGGGGATCTACGAGCAGTACTTC

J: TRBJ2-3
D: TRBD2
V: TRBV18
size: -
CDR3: CASSPLSGRSTDTQYF
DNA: TGTGCCAGCTCACCATTGAGCGGGAGAAGCACAGATACGCAGTATTTT

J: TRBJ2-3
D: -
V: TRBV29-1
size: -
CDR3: CSVVLGLTDTQYF
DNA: TGCAGCGTTGTACTAGGGCTCACAGATACGCAGTATTTT

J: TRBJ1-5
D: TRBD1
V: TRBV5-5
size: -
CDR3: CASSLYPTGAGQPQHF
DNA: TGTGCCAGCAGCCTCTACCCCACAGGGGCGGGTCAGCCCCAGCATTTT

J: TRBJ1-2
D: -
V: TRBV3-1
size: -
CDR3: CASSQAQSYGYTF
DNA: TGTGCCAGCAGCCAAGCACAGTCTTATGGCTACACCTTC

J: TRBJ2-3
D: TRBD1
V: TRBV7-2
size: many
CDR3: CASSFRGAGGHTDTQYF
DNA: TGTGCCAGCAGCTTCAGAGGGGCAGGGGGCCACACAGATACGCAGTATTTT

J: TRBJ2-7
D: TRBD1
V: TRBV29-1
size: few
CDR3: CSVEGDRIYEQYF
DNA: TGCAGCGTTGAAGGGGACAGGATATACGAGCAGTACTTC

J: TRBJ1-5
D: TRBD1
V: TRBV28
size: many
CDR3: CASRSGTGGSPQHF
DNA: TGTGCCAGCAGGTCCGGGACAGGGGGTTCACCCCAGCATTTT

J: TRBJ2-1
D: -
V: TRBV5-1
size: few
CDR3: CASSLSGTNYNEQFF
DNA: TGCGCCAGCAGTCTCTCCGGGACAAATTACAATGAGCAGTTCTTC

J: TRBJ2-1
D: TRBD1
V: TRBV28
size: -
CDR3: CASSPGQGAVEQFF
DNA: TGTGCCAGCAGCCCGGGACAGGGGGCCGTTGAGCAGTTCTTC

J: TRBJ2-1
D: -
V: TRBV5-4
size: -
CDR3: CASSRPGTLSYNEQFF
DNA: TGTGCCAGCAGCCGTCCCGGGACACTCTCCTACAATGAGCAGTTCTTC

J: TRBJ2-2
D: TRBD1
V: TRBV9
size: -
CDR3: CASTRDRVTGELFF
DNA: TGTGCCAGCACCCGGGACAGGGTGACCGGGGAGCTGTTTTTT

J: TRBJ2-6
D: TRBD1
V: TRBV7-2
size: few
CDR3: CASSLAQGAVSGANVLTF
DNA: TGTGCCAGCAGCTTAGCGCAGGGGGCTGTGTCTGGGGCCAACGTCCTGACTTTC

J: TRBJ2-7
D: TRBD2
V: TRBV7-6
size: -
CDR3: CASSPGLAGVSRYEQYF
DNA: TGTGCCAGCAGCCCAGGACTAGCGGGAGTTTCCCGCTACGAGCAGTACTTC

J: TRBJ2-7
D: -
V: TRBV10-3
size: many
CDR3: CAISDPNRGARREQYF
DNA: TGTGCCATCAGTGACCCCAACCGGGGGGCCCGAAGGGAGCAGTACTTC

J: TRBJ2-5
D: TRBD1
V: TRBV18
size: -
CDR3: CASSPGQGETQYF
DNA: TGTGCCAGCTCACCGGGACAGGGCGAGACCCAGTACTTC

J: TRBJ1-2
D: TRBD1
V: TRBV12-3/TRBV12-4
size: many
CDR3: CASSLRSGTGYGYTF
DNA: TGTGCCAGCAGTTTACGATCGGGGACAGGCTATGGCTACACCTTC

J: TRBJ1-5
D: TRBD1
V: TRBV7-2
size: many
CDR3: CASSLDRGGQPQHF
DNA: TGTGCCAGCAGCTTAGACAGGGGAGGCCAGCCCCAGCATTTT